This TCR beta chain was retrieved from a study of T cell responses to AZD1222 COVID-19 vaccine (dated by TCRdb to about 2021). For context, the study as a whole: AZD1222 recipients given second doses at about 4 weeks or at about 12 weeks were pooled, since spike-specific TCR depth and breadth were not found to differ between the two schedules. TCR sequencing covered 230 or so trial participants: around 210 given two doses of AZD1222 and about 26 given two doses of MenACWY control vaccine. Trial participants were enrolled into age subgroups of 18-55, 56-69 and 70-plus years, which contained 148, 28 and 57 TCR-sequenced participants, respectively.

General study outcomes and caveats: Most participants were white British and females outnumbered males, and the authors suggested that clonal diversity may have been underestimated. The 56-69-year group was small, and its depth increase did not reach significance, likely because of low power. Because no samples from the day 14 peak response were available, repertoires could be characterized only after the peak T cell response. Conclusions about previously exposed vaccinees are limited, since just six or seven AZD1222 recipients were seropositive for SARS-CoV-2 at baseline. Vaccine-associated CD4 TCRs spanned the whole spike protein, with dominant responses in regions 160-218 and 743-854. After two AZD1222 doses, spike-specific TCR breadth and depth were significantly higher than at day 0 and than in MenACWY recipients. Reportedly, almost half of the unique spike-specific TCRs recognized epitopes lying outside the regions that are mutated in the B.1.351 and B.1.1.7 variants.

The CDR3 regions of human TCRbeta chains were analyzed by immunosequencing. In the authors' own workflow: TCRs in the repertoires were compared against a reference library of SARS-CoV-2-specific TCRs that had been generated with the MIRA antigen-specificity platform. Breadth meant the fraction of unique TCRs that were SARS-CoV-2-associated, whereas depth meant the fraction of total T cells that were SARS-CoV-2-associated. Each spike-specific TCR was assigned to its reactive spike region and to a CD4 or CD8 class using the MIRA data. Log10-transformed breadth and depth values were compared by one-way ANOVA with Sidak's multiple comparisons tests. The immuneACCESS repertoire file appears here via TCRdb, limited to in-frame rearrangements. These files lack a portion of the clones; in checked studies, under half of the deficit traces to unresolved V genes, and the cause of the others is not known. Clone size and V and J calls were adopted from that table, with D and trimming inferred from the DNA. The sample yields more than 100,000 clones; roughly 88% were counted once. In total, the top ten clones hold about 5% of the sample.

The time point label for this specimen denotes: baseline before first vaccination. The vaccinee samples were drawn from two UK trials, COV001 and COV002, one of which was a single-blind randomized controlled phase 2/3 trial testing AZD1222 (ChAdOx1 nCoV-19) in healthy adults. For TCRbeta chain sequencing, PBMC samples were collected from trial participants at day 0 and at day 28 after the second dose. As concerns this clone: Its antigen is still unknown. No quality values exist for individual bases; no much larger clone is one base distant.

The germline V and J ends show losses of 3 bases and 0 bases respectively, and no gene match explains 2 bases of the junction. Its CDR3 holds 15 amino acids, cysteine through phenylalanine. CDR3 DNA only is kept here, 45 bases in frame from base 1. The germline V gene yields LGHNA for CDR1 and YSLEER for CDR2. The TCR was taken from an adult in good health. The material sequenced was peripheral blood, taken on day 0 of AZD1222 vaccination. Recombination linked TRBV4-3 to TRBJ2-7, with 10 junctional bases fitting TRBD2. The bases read TGCGCCAGCAGCCAGGCTAGCGGGGGCTCCTACGAGCAGTACTTC. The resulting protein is CASSQASGGSYEQYF.